These 27 T cell receptor beta chains came from one sample sequenced in a study of neurological immune-mediated disorders. TCRdb fed the 5' RACE reads into MiXCR, producing one record per CDR3 protein. Of about 87,000 distinct CDR3 sequences listed, under 4.5% are singletons. The sequencing sample was made of PBMCs. These receptors all come from a woman between 45 and 60 years old with multiple sclerosis.

Regarding this clonotype: Possible read error: a much larger clone is one base away. The gene calls are TRBV5-1 and TRBJ2-1, with a weak D call TRBD1 (6 bases). The CDR3 totals 14 residues. From germline, CDR1 is SGHRS and CDR2 YFSETQ. CDR3 sequence reads: CASSFRDIFNAQFF. Here the CDR3 DNA reads TGCGCCAGCAGCTTCCGGGACATTTTCAATGCGCAGTTCTTC.

This clonotype was found many times. The DNA of the CDR3 is TGTGCCAGCAAAGATATAGCGGGGGAGACTTACAATGAGCAGTTCTTC. Residues: CASKDIAGETYNEQFF. This rearrangement joins TRBV6-2 or TRBV6-3 to TRBJ2-1; 9 nucleotides line up with TRBD2. CDR3 length: 16 amino acids. Looked up from germline, CDR1 is MNHEY and CDR2 is SVGEGT. V was pared by 7 bases and J by 4 bases, with 11 bases of the junction left unmatched.

This clonotype was seen repeatedly, ten times or more. V and J are TRBV5-1 and TRBJ2-3; TRBD2 aligns across 8 bases. The CDR3 totals 15 residues. Germline CDR1 reads SGHRS; CDR2 reads YFSETQ. The V gene end was trimmed by 1 base and the J gene end by 2 bases; junction bases not matched to a gene: 3. The CDR3 DNA sequence: TGCGCCAGCAGCTTGACTAGCGGCCACACAGATACGCAGTATTTT. Its translation is CASSLTSGHTDTQYF.

This clonotype was recorded many times. The V gene is TRBV2, the J gene TRBJ2-2, with TRBD1 matching over 9 bases. This CDR3 has 13 amino acids. Germline V lookup: CDR1 SNHLY, CDR2 FYNNEI. The V segment lost 7 bases and the J segment 6 bases; nucleotides outside the gene matches: 3. CDR3 amino acids: CASTGTGPGELFF. The DNA for the CDR3 is TGTGCCAGCACGGGGACAGGGCCCGGGGAGCTGTTTTTT.

This clonotype came up many times. Here the CDR3 reads CSARDPRGRSYNEQFF. The CDR3 DNA is TGCAGTGCTAGAGATCCGAGAGGGCGGAGCTACAATGAGCAGTTCTTC. This chain connects TRBV20-1 to TRBJ2-1; a possible D gene is TRBD2 (5 bases). There are 16 residues in the CDR3. V gave up 0 bases and J gave up 3 bases, with 15 bases separating them. From germline, CDR1 is DFQATT and CDR2 SNEGSKA (reference sequence).

This clonotype was seen repeatedly, ten times or more. CDR3 in DNA: TGCAGTGCTAAAAAGCGGGGGTACACAGATACGCAGTATTTT. Translating it yields CSAKKRGYTDTQYF. V usage is TRBV20-1 and J usage is TRBJ2-3, with 8 bases lining up with TRBD2. The CDR3 runs 14 residues. Trimming cost V 4 bases and J 2 bases; bases outside gene matches: 5. Germline V gene lookup returns CDR1 DFQATT and CDR2 SNEGSKA (reference sequence).

This clonotype was detected many times. The chain couples TRBV24-1 to TRBJ1-5; no reliable D call. This CDR3 has 15 amino acids. V was trimmed by 6 bases and J by 5 bases, leaving 16 bases between them. Germline CDR1 is KGHDR and CDR2 is SFDVKD. This chain's CDR3 is CATSLSGTPDQPQHF. The CDR3, as DNA: TGTGCCACCAGTCTGTCAGGAACTCCCGATCAGCCCCAGCATTTT.

This clonotype occurred many times. The J gene is TRBJ2-7, the V gene TRBV9; TRBD2 aligns across 7 bases. This CDR3 has 16 amino acids. Germline loops: CDR1 SGDLS, CDR2 YYNGEE. The V and J ends lost 0 bases and 2 bases, in that order; junction bases with no gene match: 8. CDR3 nucleotide sequence: TGTGCCAGCAGCGTAGGAGGAGCGGGGCTAACCTACGAGCAGTACTTC. Translation gives CASSVGGAGLTYEQYF.

At least ten counts were recorded for this clonotype. The chain combines TRBV12-3 or TRBV12-4 with TRBJ2-3; TRBD2 aligns across 10 bases. This CDR3 region has 16 residues. J gave up 4 bases and V 3 bases, and 7 bases lay outside the gene matches. The CDR3 protein is CASSFPSGGVSDTQYF. DNA for the CDR3: TGTGCCAGCAGTTTTCCTAGCGGGGGAGTGTCAGATACGCAGTATTTT.

This clonotype occurred a few times. The chain uses TRBV20-1 and TRBJ2-3; 7 nucleotides align to TRBD2. CDR3 length equals 17 residues. Germline loops: CDR1 DFQATT, CDR2 SNEGSKA (reference sequence). V gave up 1 base and J gave up 2 bases; unmatched junction bases: 12. CDR3 loop: CSARVASGTIHTDTQYF. The CDR3 DNA reads as TGCAGTGCTAGAGTGGCTAGCGGCACCATCCACACAGATACGCAGTATTTT.

The table lists this clonotype with many counts. V is TRBV10-3 and J is TRBJ1-5; D is undetermined. Per germline, CDR1 ENHRY and CDR2 SYGVKD. The ends were cut back, 10 bases at V and 3 bases at J, with 19 bases in the middle. This CDR3 region has 15 residues. The CDR3, as DNA: TGTGCCACAGAAGCAGGCTCGGGGTTCAATCAGCCCCAGCATTTT. Amino acid sequence: CATEAGSGFNQPQHF.

This clonotype was seen at least ten times. Mismatch with germline at one junction end may stem from a read error. The chain combines TRBV3-1 with TRBJ2-7; 12 bases align to TRBD2. CDR3 length equals 14 residues. Per the germline V gene, CDR1 is LGHDT and CDR2 is YNNKEL (reference sequence). The CDR3 DNA is TGTGCCAGCAGCCAAGGGAGGACTAGCGGGAATTGGGACTTC. Protein: CASSQGRTSGNWDF.

This clonotype occurred many times. The chain recombines TRBV7-2 with TRBJ1-3; D may be TRBD1 (6 bases). CDR3 length: 12 residues. CDR1 is SGHTA, CDR2 FQGNSA, per germline. The CDR3 bases are TGTGGGGGGGGCGCGTCTGGAAACACCATATATTTT. Translation: CGGGASGNTIYF.

About this clonotype itself: It may be a read error: a sequence one base away is much more abundant. The V call is TRBV7-9, the J call TRBJ2-1, with 9 nucleotides matching TRBD2. V trimming: 5 bases; J trimming: 7 bases; junction bases outside the gene matches: 12. CDR3 length equals 16 residues. Germline CDR1 is SEHNR and CDR2 is FQNEAQ (reference sequence). In DNA form, the CDR3 reads TGTGCCAGCAGCCCCTGGGGCGGGGGGGAACAAAATGAGCAGTTCTTC. This sequence encodes CASSPWGGGEQNEQFF.

This clonotype was seen at least ten times. The gene calls are TRBV12-3 or TRBV12-4 and TRBJ1-2; tentatively, D is TRBD1 (5 bases). V was cut by 3 bases and J by 0 bases, with 8 bases left in between. This CDR3 spans 14 amino acids. CDR3 in amino acids: CASSLSGANYGYTF. The DNA of the CDR3 is TGTGCCAGCAGTTTGTCGGGGGCTAACTATGGCTACACCTTC.

Many counts were recorded for this clonotype. J is TRBJ1-4 and V is TRBV5-1; tentative D call: TRBD1 (5 bases). The V and J ends lost 4 bases and 8 bases respectively, with 15 bases between them. CDR1 is SGHRS and CDR2 is YFSETQ in the germline V gene. CDR3 length: 14 amino acids. CDR3 DNA sequence: TGCGCCAGCAGCCTGGGGGGGATCGGAGAAAAACTGTTTTTT. It yields the protein CASSLGGIGEKLFF.

This clonotype came up a few times. The chain couples TRBV7-2 to TRBJ2-7, with D possibly being TRBD2 (6 bases). Deletions cut 5 bases from V and 2 bases from J, with 13 bases between. Germline V gives CDR1 SGHTA, CDR2 FQGNSA. The CDR3 spans 14 residues. The CDR3 bases are TGTGCCAGCAGCCCCCGGGAGATCCCCTACGAGCAGTACTTC. It codes for CASSPREIPYEQYF.

This clonotype was found many times. V usage is TRBV12-3 or TRBV12-4 and J usage is TRBJ2-7; no clear D. V was pared by 6 bases and J by 0 bases, with 15 bases between. The CDR3 runs 15 residues. CDR3 sequence (DNA): TGTGCCAGCAGCGCCGTGTGGGGAAGCTCCTACGAGCAGTACTTC. Its protein product is CASSAVWGSSYEQYF.

Many counts were recorded for this clonotype. The chain combines TRBV20-1 with TRBJ1-4, with D unclear. Trimming shortened V by 1 base and J by 6 bases, and 12 bases separated the two germline ends. Germline V gene data show CDR1 as DFQATT and CDR2 as SNEGSKA (reference sequence). This CDR3 comprises 14 residues. The CDR3 nucleotides read TGCAGTGCTAGAGTTAAGGGTTATGATGAAAAACTGTTTTTT. Translating gives CSARVKGYDEKLFF.

This clonotype was recorded at least ten times. This chain joins TRBV4-2 and TRBJ2-7, with TRBD2 matching 11 bases. Germline lookup yields CDR1 LGHNA and CDR2 YNFKEQ. The CDR3 is 15 amino acids. J was trimmed by 5 bases and V by 4 bases; bases with no gene match: 7. This CDR3 is CASSRVTSGGHEQYF. The CDR3, as DNA: TGTGCCAGCAGCCGAGTTACTAGCGGGGGCCACGAGCAGTACTTC.

This clonotype came up many times. V gene TRBV4-3 combines with J gene TRBJ1-2, with D possibly matching TRBD1 (6 bases). The germline gives CDR1 LGHNA, CDR2 YSLEER. Trimming pared 0 bases from V and 4 bases from J, leaving 12 bases between. The CDR3 length is 15 residues. In DNA form, the CDR3 reads TGCGCCAGCAGCCAAGATCAGCAGGGGTTCTATGGCTACACCTTC. Encoded protein: CASSQDQQGFYGYTF.

This clonotype was seen many times. V and J are TRBV9 and TRBJ2-3; the D call may be TRBD1 or TRBD2 (5 bases each). CDR1 is SGDLS, CDR2 YYNGEE, per germline. CDR3 length equals 15 residues. Trimming left V 3 bases short and J 6 bases short, with 17 bases between. The CDR3: CASSANYGTLDTQYF. CDR3 DNA: TGTGCCAGCAGCGCGAATTACGGGACCTTGGATACGCAGTATTTT. The full variable domain, with the rest looked up from reference TRBV9 and TRBJ2-3, is DSGVTQTPKHLITATGQRVTLRCSPRSGDLSVYWYQQSLDQGLQFLIQYYNGEERAKGNILERFSAQQFPDLHSELNLSSLELGDSALYFCASSANYGTLDTQYFGPGTRLTVL.

This clonotype was counted at least ten times. The chain links TRBV7-9 to TRBJ1-1, with D perhaps TRBD1 (6 bases). Trimming left V 11 bases short and J 3 bases short, with 16 bases between. The CDR3 length is 13 residues. CDR1 is SEHNR and CDR2 is FQNEAQ in the germline V gene (reference sequence). CDR3 amino acids: CAGFGGMDTEAFF. DNA for the CDR3: TGTGCCGGATTTGGGGGCATGGACACTGAAGCTTTCTTT.

At least ten counts were recorded for this clonotype. The chain is built from TRBV11-2 and TRBJ1-6; D not certain. There are 13 residues in the CDR3. Trimming took 2 bases from V and 9 from J, leaving 8 bases between them. Looked up from germline, CDR1 is SGHAT and CDR2 is FQNNGV. CDR3 loop: CASSLSETSPLHF. CDR3 sequence (DNA): TGTGCCAGCAGCTTATCGGAAACTTCACCCCTCCACTTT. Using reference TRBV11-2 and TRBJ1-6 for the parts outside the CDR3, the full variable domain is EAGVAQSPRYKIIEKRQSVAFWCNPISGHATLYWYQQILGQGPKLLIQFQNNGVVDDSQLPKDRFSAERLKGVDSTLKIQPAKLEDSAVYLCASSLSETSPLHFGNGTRLTVT.

At least ten counts were recorded for this clonotype. The V gene is TRBV7-2, the J gene TRBJ2-7; D remains unclear. V lost 0 bases to trimming and J lost 7 bases, with 10 bases between them. The length of the CDR3 is 13 residues. CDR1 is SGHTA and CDR2 is FQGNSA in the germline V gene. Written as DNA, the CDR3 is TGTGCCAGCAGCTTAGCCGATACGCAGGAGCAGTACTTC. Amino acid sequence: CASSLADTQEQYF.

This clonotype was seen only a few times. One base away lies a much larger clone, so this may be a sequencing read error. The chain carries TRBV12-3 or TRBV12-4 and TRBJ1-6; the match to TRBD1 covers 9 bases. This CDR3 is 14 amino acids long. CDR3 loop: CASSPGQGRSHLHF. DNA of the CDR3: TGTGCCAGCAGTCCGGGACAGGGAAGATCACACCTCCACTTT.

In its sample, this clonotype was seen many times. The rearrangement links TRBV5-1 to TRBJ2-3, with TRBD2 matching 9 bases. Germline V gene data show CDR1 as SGHRS and CDR2 as YFSETQ. CDR3 length: 15 residues. Losses at the gene ends were 0 bases for V and 5 bases for J; bases not matched to a gene: 4. CDR3 residues: CASSLVLAGGDTQYF. CDR3 DNA sequence: TGCGCCAGCAGCTTGGTACTAGCGGGCGGAGATACGCAGTATTTT. Together with reference TRBV5-1 and TRBJ2-3, the CDR3 gives the full variable domain: KAGVTQTPRYLIKTRGQQVTLSCSPISGHRSVSWYQQTPGQGLQFLFEYFSETQRNKGNFPGRFSGRQFSNSRSEMNVSTLELGDSALYLCASSLVLAGGDTQYFGPGTRLTVL.